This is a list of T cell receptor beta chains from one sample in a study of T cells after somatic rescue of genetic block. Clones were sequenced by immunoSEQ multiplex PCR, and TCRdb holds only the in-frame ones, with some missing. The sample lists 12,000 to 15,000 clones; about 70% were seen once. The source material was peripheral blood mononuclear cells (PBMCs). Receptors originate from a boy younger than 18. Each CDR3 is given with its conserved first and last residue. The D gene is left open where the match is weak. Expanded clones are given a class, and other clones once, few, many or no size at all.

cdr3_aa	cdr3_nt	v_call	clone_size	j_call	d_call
CASSLGPSTDTQYF	TGTGCCAGCAGTCTGGGACCGAGCACAGATACGCAGTATTTT	TRBV25-1	-	TRBJ2-3	-
CASSRTGQGRGEQYF	TGCGCCAGCAGCCGCACGGGACAGGGACGGGGCGAGCAGTACTTC	TRBV4-1	-	TRBJ2-7	TRBD1
CASSLEDRHMNTEAFF	TGTGCCAGCAGCTTGGAGGACAGGCACATGAACACTGAAGCTTTCTTT	TRBV5-6	-	TRBJ1-1	TRBD1
CASRVDRGNQPQHF	TGTGCCAGTAGGGTGGACAGGGGCAATCAGCCCCAGCATTTT	TRBV19	few	TRBJ1-5	TRBD1
CASRGYEQYF	TGTGCCAGCAGGGGGTACGAGCAGTACTTC	TRBV2	-	TRBJ2-7	-
CASSLASKGEQYF	TGTGCCAGCAGCTTAGCTTCGAAGGGCGAGCAGTACTTC	TRBV11-2	few	TRBJ2-7	-
CAWSVGETQYF	TGTGCCTGGAGTGTTGGGGAGACCCAGTACTTC	TRBV30	once	TRBJ2-5	-
CASSLAGEGQETQYF	TGCGCCAGCAGCTTGGCCGGGGAGGGCCAAGAGACCCAGTACTTC	TRBV5-1	-	TRBJ2-5	TRBD2
CACRTGQGLSNEKLFF	TGTGCCTGTCGTACCGGACAGGGTCTATCTAATGAAAAACTGTTTTTT	TRBV30	-	TRBJ1-4	TRBD1
CASSSGVTGELFF	TGTGCCAGCTCCTCTGGGGTCACCGGGGAGCTGTTTTTT	TRBV7-3	once	TRBJ2-2	-
CASSRYRGGGYTF	TGTGCCAGTAGTCGCTACAGGGGAGGTGGCTACACCTTC	TRBV19	-	TRBJ1-2	TRBD1
CASTALWTHWGRLSPLHF	TGTGCCAGCACTGCGTTGTGGACCCATTGGGGGCGCCTGTCACCCCTCCACTTT	TRBV2	-	TRBJ1-6	-
CASSVSLQGAQYF	TGTGCCAGCAGTGTCTCCCTACAGGGGGCGCAGTACTTC	TRBV25-1	-	TRBJ2-7	TRBD1
CASSLDGFGTDTQYF	TGTGCCAGCAGCTTGGACGGTTTCGGCACAGATACGCAGTATTTT	TRBV5-4	-	TRBJ2-3	-
CASSKGCWTVGYGYTF	TGTGCCAGCAGCAAGGGGTGCTGGACAGTAGGCTATGGCTACACCTTC	TRBV21-1	-	TRBJ1-2	-
CAWALGGAGQPQHF	TGTGCCTGGGCCCTTGGCGGCGCGGGTCAGCCCCAGCATTTT	TRBV30	few	TRBJ1-5	-
CASSPITGGTGELFF	TGCGCCAGCAGCCCTATCACCGGTGGCACCGGGGAGCTGTTTTTT	TRBV5-1	-	TRBJ2-2	-
CASSLDSSNQPQHF	TGTGCCAGCAGTCTCGACAGTAGCAATCAGCCCCAGCATTTT	TRBV6-5	few	TRBJ1-5	-
CASRRNFLPNTGELFF	TGCGCCAGCCGGAGGAACTTCCTCCCGAACACCGGGGAGCTGTTTTTT	TRBV10-1	-	TRBJ2-2	-
CASSYSGRGDGYTF	TGTGCCAGCAGTTACTCGGGACGAGGCGATGGCTACACCTTC	TRBV6-6	-	TRBJ1-2	-
CASSLSGAFSGAEAFF	TGCGCCAGCAGCTTGAGCGGGGCGTTTTCCGGAGCTGAAGCTTTCTTT	TRBV5-1	few	TRBJ1-1	-
CASSQLSSPGLAGRWGYNEQFF	TGTGCCAGCAGCCAATTGTCCAGTCCGGGACTAGCGGGGAGATGGGGTTACAATGAGCAGTTCTTC	TRBV16	once	TRBJ2-1	TRBD2
CASSLRPPLANYGYTF	TGTGCCAGCAGTTTGCGGCCCCCGTTAGCTAACTATGGCTACACCTTC	TRBV28	-	TRBJ1-2	-